The clone carrying this T cell receptor (beta chain) was seen a few times. The CDR3 contains 17 residues. The germline V gene encodes CDR1 MNHEY and CDR2 SVGEGT. V lost 0 bases to trimming and J lost 0 bases, with 12 bases between them. This sample stems from a study of blood T cells in healthy people across ages. A second roughly 7 to 11 cycle PCR used barcoded and J-beta primers. TCRdb analysed the 5' RACE reads with MiXCR anew, one entry per CDR3 protein. The sample has approximately 800,000 distinct CDR3 sequences; about 25% are singletons. The same sample was also studied in work on T cells of mothers and their children.

The chain uses TRBV6-2 or TRBV6-3 and TRBJ1-5; D gene uncertain. The sample was blood. This receptor was obtained from a boy between 10 and 17 years old in good health. This CDR3 reads CASSYSRGSYSNQPQHF. For the CDR3, the DNA is TGTGCCAGCAGTTACTCGAGAGGGAGCTATAGCAATCAGCCCCAGCATTTT.